What follows are 29 T cell receptor beta chains derived from one specimen sequenced in a study of shared clonotypes between healthy human individuals (dated by TCRdb to the early 2020s). The library was generated by the immunoSEQ multiplex PCR assay. TCRdb limited this immuneACCESS table to in-frame rearrangements with V and J called. A share of clones is missing; checked studies link under half to unresolved V genes, and the rest is unexplained. For this sample there are over a million clones; approximately 68% appear just once. Of the sample, approximately 1.5% is held by the ten largest clones. Input material: memory CD4+ T cells sorted from blood. The cell subset or site label of this sample denotes: CD45RA-negative fraction. These receptor sequences come from a man in his late teens or twenties in good health.

The chain recombines TRBV5-5 with TRBJ1-2; no firm D call. The V end was cut by 3 bases, the J end by 2 bases, with 14 bases between. The V gene's germline CDR1 is SGHKS and CDR2 YYEKEE (reference sequence). The CDR3 sequence is 15 residues long. The CDR3 is CASSSRHPGNYGYTF. For the CDR3, the DNA is TGTGCCAGCAGCTCTAGACATCCAGGAAACTATGGCTACACCTTC.

This chain joins TRBV19 and TRBJ1-5; 9 bases agree with TRBD1. The CDR3 has 16 residues. Germline V gene sequence: CDR1 LNHDA, CDR2 SQIVND (reference sequence). After removal of 4 bases from V and 4 bases from J, the junction contained 8 bases not matched to a gene. CDR3 in amino acids: CASSTGTGWVNQPQHF. In nucleotides, the CDR3 is TGTGCCAGTAGTACCGGGACAGGGTGGGTTAATCAGCCCCAGCATTTT.

V is TRBV30 and J is TRBJ2-7, with no clear D. V dropped 3 bases and J dropped 0 bases, with 9 bases sitting between them. Germline V gene lookup returns CDR1 GTSNPN and CDR2 SVGIG (reference sequence). There are 13 residues in the CDR3. The CDR3 DNA follows: TGTGCCTGGAGCGTTCCGAACTCCTACGAGCAGTACTTC. Its translation: CAWSVPNSYEQYF.

The rearrangement links TRBV4-1 to TRBJ2-7; TRBD1 agrees at 8 bases. Germline V gene sequence: CDR1 MGHRA, CDR2 YSYEKL. V dropped 4 bases and J dropped 3; count of bases not matched to a gene: 8. CDR3 size: 15 residues. The CDR3 nucleotides read TGCGCCAGCAGCCTAGACAGGGGAGCATTCTACGAGCAGTACTTC. This translates into CASSLDRGAFYEQYF.

The chain employs TRBV5-1 and TRBJ1-2; 9 nucleotides line up with TRBD1. This CDR3 comprises 16 residues. V trimming: 4 bases; J trimming: 7 bases; junction bases outside the gene matches: 14. CDR1 and CDR2 from the germline V gene are SGHRS and YFSETQ. Here the CDR3 DNA reads TGCGCCAGCAGCCAACAAACAGGGGGCGCAGCCTTTGGCTACACCTTC. This gives the protein CASSQQTGGAAFGYTF.

The genes are TRBV11-2 and TRBJ1-6; no reliable D call. V dropped 5 bases and J dropped 6 bases, with 11 bases sitting between them. Germline V CDR1 and CDR2: SGHAT, FQNNGV. This CDR3 spans 14 amino acids. The CDR3 protein is CASSLGYLNSPLHF. The CDR3 nucleotides are TGTGCCAGCAGCCTCGGCTATCTTAATTCACCCCTCCACTTT.

This chain links TRBV5-8 with TRBJ2-1; 11 bases align to TRBD2. Germline CDR1 SGHTS, CDR2 YDEGEE. J lost 8 bases, V lost 4 bases, and 11 bases had no gene match. The CDR3 consists of 16 residues. CDR3 bases: TGTGCCAGCAGCGGGGGACAACTAGCGGGGGCCCATGAGCAGTTCTTC. Translated, it gives CASSGGQLAGAHEQFF.

The chain couples TRBV5-1 to TRBJ2-5; D is possibly TRBD1 (6 bases). From germline, CDR1 is SGHRS and CDR2 YFSETQ. This CDR3 is 18 amino acids long. With 0 bases removed from V and 5 bases from J, the gap between germline ends came to 23 bases. CDR3 bases: TGCGCCAGCAGCTTGGTGACTCTGGGGGCCTCGCGCCAGGAGACCCAGTACTTC. It codes for CASSLVTLGASRQETQYF.

The chain has TRBV5-1 and TRBJ2-2; D is undetermined. The CDR3 has 15 residues. In germline, CDR1 is SGHRS, CDR2 YFSETQ. With 0 bases removed from V and 4 bases from J, the gap between germline ends came to 10 bases. The CDR3: CASSLADRLTGELFF. The CDR3 DNA reads TGCGCCAGCAGCTTGGCAGATAGGCTCACCGGGGAGCTGTTTTTT. The variable domain in full, with the rest retrieved from reference TRBV5-1 and TRBJ2-2, is KAGVTQTPRYLIKTRGQQVTLSCSPISGHRSVSWYQQTPGQGLQFLFEYFSETQRNKGNFPGRFSGRQFSNSRSEMNVSTLELGDSALYLCASSLADRLTGELFFGEGSRLTVL.

This clone was seen a handful of times. The V and J genes are TRBV5-5 and TRBJ2-7; 10 nucleotides align to TRBD2. CDR3 size: 16 residues. CDR1 SGHKS and CDR2 YYEKEE come from the germline V gene (reference sequence). Germline trimming cut 0 bases from V and 2 bases from J; bases unmatched to any gene: 5. DNA of the CDR3: TGTGCCAGCAGCTTGGGGTTAGCGGGAGGACCCTACGAGCAGTACTTC. It yields the protein CASSLGLAGGPYEQYF.

This clone was seen a single time. The rearrangement links TRBV7-2 to TRBJ1-4; TRBD1 is a possible D gene (5 bases). Germline CDR1 reads SGHTA; CDR2 reads FQGNSA. The CDR3 spans 16 residues. V lost 2 bases and J lost 4, with 14 bases in between. The CDR3 DNA sequence: TGTGCCAGCAGCTTACGATCCGGGGGGATTAATGAAAAACTGTTTTTT. Translation: CASSLRSGGINEKLFF. The full variable domain, in which reference TRBV7-2 and TRBJ1-4 provide the parts outside the CDR3, is GAGVSQSPSNKVTEKGKDVELRCDPISGHTALYWYRQSLGQGLEFLIYFQGNSAPDKSGLPSDRFSAERTGGSVSTLTIQRTQQEDSAVYLCASSLRSGGINEKLFFGSGTQLSVL.

The chain has TRBV7-2 and TRBJ2-7, with D perhaps assigned TRBD1 or TRBD2 (6 bases each). The CDR3 loop spans 18 amino acids. The ends were cut back, 2 bases at V and 0 bases at J, with 20 bases in the middle. Germline V gene data show CDR1 as SGHTA and CDR2 as FQGNSA. The CDR3 nucleotides are TGTGCCAGCAGCTTAATTCAGTCTGGGGGGCCTTACTCCTACGAGCAGTACTTC. Its translation: CASSLIQSGGPYSYEQYF.

The chain recombines TRBV18 with TRBJ1-1; D is possibly TRBD1 (6 bases). This CDR3 has 14 amino acids. The germline V and J ends were trimmed by 3 bases and 5 bases, with 13 bases remaining between them. The germline V gene has CDR1 KGHSH and CDR2 LQKENI. The CDR3 loop reads CASSPIQGETEAFF. The DNA of the CDR3 is TGTGCCAGCTCACCCATACAGGGCGAAACTGAAGCTTTCTTT.

This rearrangement joins TRBV14 to TRBJ2-7; D call uncertain. CDR1 and CDR2 (germline): SGHDN, FVKESK. The CDR3 sequence is 14 residues long. The germline V and J ends were trimmed by 5 bases and 9 bases, with 20 bases remaining between them. The DNA for the CDR3 is TGTGCCAGCAGCTTGACATTAGGCCTAAACGGGCAGTACTTC. This codes for CASSLTLGLNGQYF.

This clone was recorded at least ten times. V gene TRBV7-2 combines with J gene TRBJ1-1, with no clear D. From germline, CDR1 is SGHTA and CDR2 FQGNSA. Trimming took off 2 bases at V and 3 bases at J, with 4 bases between the two ends. The CDR3 spans 12 residues. The CDR3 is CASSLSHTEAFF. The DNA of the CDR3 is TGTGCCAGCAGCTTATCTCACACTGAAGCTTTCTTT.

The V and J genes are TRBV6-6 and TRBJ1-5, with D uncertain. The CDR3 has 16 residues. Trimming removed 7 bases at V and 6 bases at J, with 22 bases between. Germline V gene data show CDR1 as MNHNY and CDR2 as SVGAGI (reference sequence). The CDR3 sequence is CASTTRRERFSQPQHF. The DNA for the CDR3 is TGTGCCAGCACCACTAGGAGGGAACGGTTCAGTCAGCCCCAGCATTTT.

This clone was picked up many times. The rearrangement uses TRBV7-3 and TRBJ2-7, with D perhaps TRBD1 (5 bases). Trimming pared 1 base from V and 0 bases from J, leaving 7 bases between. Germline CDR1 reads SGHTA; CDR2 reads FQGTGA. The CDR3 contains 14 residues. The CDR3 loop is CASSLMQGSYEQYF. DNA for the CDR3: TGTGCCAGCAGCTTAATGCAGGGCTCCTACGAGCAGTACTTC. Filled out from reference TRBV7-3 and TRBJ2-7, the complete variable domain reads GAGVSQTPSNKVTEKGKYVELRCDPISGHTALYWYRQSLGQGPEFLIYFQGTGAADDSGLPNDRFFAVRPEGSVSTLKIQRTERGDSAVYLCASSLMQGSYEQYFGPGTRLTVT.

The count of this clone is one. The chain has TRBV5-5 and TRBJ2-3, with 10 bases identical to TRBD1. The CDR3 has 15 amino acids. Trimming cost V 4 bases and J 9 bases; bases outside gene matches: 11. CDR1 is SGHKS and CDR2 is YYEKEE in the germline V gene (reference sequence). The CDR3 here is CASSRDRGPGGTQYF. CDR3 nucleotides: TGTGCCAGCAGCAGGGACAGGGGACCGGGAGGCACGCAGTATTTT.

The rearrangement uses TRBV11-3 and TRBJ2-6; the match to TRBD1 covers 8 bases. With V trimmed by 0 bases and J by 7 bases, 2 bases remained unmatched. CDR1 is SGHNT and CDR2 is YENEEA in the germline V gene. The CDR3 consists of 15 residues. The chain's CDR3 is CASSLDRGLANVLTF. CDR3 bases: TGTGCCAGCAGCTTAGACAGGGGGCTAGCCAACGTCCTGACTTTC. Together with reference TRBV11-3 and TRBJ2-6, the CDR3 gives the full variable domain: EAGVVQSPRYKIIEKKQPVAFWCNPISGHNTLYWYLQNLGQGPELLIRYENEEAVDDSQLPKDRFSAERLKGVDSTLKIQPAELGDSAVYLCASSLDRGLANVLTFGAGSRLTVL.

The genes are TRBV29-1 and TRBJ2-1, with a possible D match to TRBD1 (5 bases). CDR1 and CDR2 (germline): SQVTM, ANQGSEA. V was trimmed by 7 bases and J by 4 bases, leaving 20 bases between them. The CDR3 has 15 amino acids. The CDR3 DNA sequence: TGCAGCGCCTTCGGACAAGCTAATACTTACAATGAGCAGTTCTTC. Its protein is CSAFGQANTYNEQFF.

The gene calls are TRBV5-1 and TRBJ2-7; 14 bases are shared with TRBD2. The CDR3 spans 16 residues. The junction had 5 bases not matched to a gene; V was cut back by 4 bases and J by 2 bases. The germline V gene has CDR1 SGHRS and CDR2 YFSETQ. CDR3 bases: TGCGCCAGCAGCACAGGACTAGCGGGGGGTCCCTACGAGCAGTACTTC. Protein product: CASSTGLAGGPYEQYF.

There are a few counts of this clone. The chain links TRBV5-1 to TRBJ2-7; no firm D call. Trimming took 4 bases from V and 2 from J, leaving 13 bases between them. The CDR3 is made up of 14 amino acids. Germline assignment: CDR1 SGHRS and CDR2 YFSETQ. CDR3 nucleotides: TGCGCCAGCAGCACCAACTTGGGCACCTACGAGCAGTACTTC. This gives the protein CASSTNLGTYEQYF.

The chain employs TRBV10-2 and TRBJ1-4; TRBD1 aligns across 8 bases. V was clipped by 5 bases and J by 0 bases; unmatched bases: 8. CDR3 size: 17 residues. CDR1 WSHSY and CDR2 SAAADI come from the germline V gene. CDR3 in amino acids: CASSIGQGLATNEKLFF. The CDR3 region has the DNA TGCGCCAGCAGTATAGGACAGGGCCTTGCAACTAATGAAAAACTGTTTTTT.

The gene calls are TRBV4-3 and TRBJ1-6; 9 bases align to TRBD1. The CDR3 is made up of 22 amino acids. Germline CDR1 and CDR2: LGHNA and YSLEER. Unmatched junction bases numbered 26, after V lost 0 bases and J lost 11 bases. The CDR3 loop is CASSQDRGSGQGFIGNYPPLHF. The CDR3 DNA follows: TGCGCCAGCAGCCAAGATAGGGGCTCGGGACAGGGTTTTATTGGGAATTACCCACCCCTCCACTTT.

The rearrangement uses TRBV15 and TRBJ2-7, with D perhaps TRBD2 (5 bases). Germline V gene sequence: CDR1 LNHNV, CDR2 YYDKDF (reference sequence). Between the trimmed V and J ends, which lost 1 base and 7 bases, there was a span of 14 bases. The CDR3 consists of 14 residues. CDR3 residues: CATSRGLSTGEQYF. CDR3 nucleotides: TGTGCCACCAGCAGAGGACTCTCAACGGGGGAGCAGTACTTC.

The chain links TRBV5-1 to TRBJ2-7, with 9 bases identical to TRBD1. V shed 2 bases, J shed 3 bases, and the junction held 6 bases outside the gene matches. CDR3 size: 15 residues. The germline V gene encodes CDR1 SGHRS and CDR2 YFSETQ. The CDR3 protein is CASSFIPGQGYEQYF. The CDR3, as DNA: TGCGCCAGCAGCTTTATACCGGGACAGGGCTACGAGCAGTACTTC.

This chain uses TRBV6-1 with TRBJ1-5; 7 positions agree with TRBD1. Trimming took 5 bases from V and 7 from J; bases not matched to a gene: 5. The germline V gene encodes CDR1 MNHNS and CDR2 SASEGT. There are 13 residues in the CDR3. Here the CDR3 reads CASSTTGYQPQHF. CDR3 DNA: TGTGCCAGCAGTACGACAGGGTACCAGCCCCAGCATTTT.

The chain combines TRBV9 with TRBJ2-1; 8 positions agree with TRBD2. With 3 bases clipped from V and 3 bases from J, the junction kept 5 bases outside the gene matches. The CDR3 contains 15 residues. Looked up from germline, CDR1 is SGDLS and CDR2 is YYNGEE. In nucleotides, the CDR3 is TGTGCCAGCAGCGCCTCGGGAGGGTACTACAATGAGCAGTTCTTC. Its translation: CASSASGGYYNEQFF.

The chain couples TRBV25-1 to TRBJ1-6; D is unclear. The CDR3 contains 12 residues. Per germline, CDR1 MGHDK and CDR2 SYGVNS. V shed 2 bases and J shed 14 bases, with 10 bases lying between them. The CDR3 sequence is CASSEGSLTLHF. The CDR3 DNA reads as TGTGCCAGCAGTGAAGGAAGCCTCACCCTCCACTTT. The full variable domain, its missing parts supplied by reference TRBV25-1 and TRBJ1-6, is EADIYQTPRYLVIGTGKKITLECSQTMGHDKMYWYQQDPGMELHLIHYSYGVNSTEKGDLSSESTVSRIRTEHFPLTLESARPSHTSQYLCASSEGSLTLHFGNGTRLTVT.